This entry lists 6 T cell receptor beta chains sequenced from one sample in a study of OX40 agonist ivuxolimab in advanced cancers. The library was made by the immunoSEQ multiplex PCR assay. TCRdb limited this immuneACCESS table to in-frame rearrangements with V and J called. A share of clones is missing; checked studies link under half to unresolved V genes, and the rest is unexplained. In all, the sample holds about 64,000 clones, and roughly four fifths of those were seen once. The ten largest make up 7.5% to 10% of the sample. The material was CD4+ or CD8+ T cells sorted from blood, obtained in a trial of the OX40 agonist ivuxolimab. All receptors come from an adult with an advanced solid tumor such as melanoma, head and neck, liver or kidney cancer.

The table lists this clone with a few counts. The V gene is TRBV5-1, the J gene TRBJ2-7, with TRBD2 as a possible D gene (5 bases). Germline CDR1 is SGHRS and CDR2 is YFSETQ. The CDR3 spans 15 residues. V gave up 4 bases and J gave up 0 bases, with 14 bases separating them. Written as DNA, the CDR3 is TGCGCCAGCAGCGCCGGACTGTTGAGCTCCTACGAGCAGTACTTC. Translating gives CASSAGLLSSYEQYF.

V and J are TRBV18 and TRBJ2-7, with a tentative D call TRBD2 (5 bases). There are 14 residues in the CDR3. CDR1 is KGHSH, CDR2 LQKENI, per germline. V was shortened by 3 bases and J by 5 bases, with 14 bases between the two germline ends. The CDR3 spells CASSPDSPRDEQYF. In DNA form, the CDR3 reads TGTGCCAGCTCACCGGACTCCCCAAGGGACGAGCAGTACTTC.

The chain joins TRBV19 to TRBJ2-5; D perhaps matches TRBD2 (6 bases). Germline CDR1 reads LNHDA; CDR2 reads SQIVND (reference sequence). The V gene lost 0 bases and the J gene lost 3 bases, with 14 bases spanning the gap. CDR3 length: 16 residues. The CDR3 sequence is CASSIDPGLAKETQYF. The CDR3 DNA sequence: TGTGCCAGTAGTATAGACCCGGGACTGGCGAAAGAGACCCAGTACTTC.

This clone occurred many times. The rearrangement joins TRBV30 to TRBJ1-1; D ambiguous. Per germline, CDR1 GTSNPN and CDR2 SVGIG (reference sequence). Trimming left V 3 bases short and J 6 bases short, with 11 bases between. The CDR3 extends over 12 amino acids. The CDR3 sequence: CAWSGYFAEAFF. For the CDR3, the DNA is TGTGCCTGGAGCGGATATTTTGCTGAAGCTTTCTTT.

The chain combines TRBV7-9 with TRBJ2-3; 7 bases map to TRBD1. CDR3 size: 16 residues. CDR1 is SEHNR, CDR2 FQNEAQ, per germline (reference sequence). The trim removed 4 bases at V and 6 bases at J, leaving 13 bases unmatched. CDR3 DNA: TGTGCCAGCAGCTCAAGCCCGGGACAGCGAAGCGATACGCAGTATTTT. This translates into CASSSSPGQRSDTQYF.

The chain uses TRBV7-9 and TRBJ2-7; D is uncertain. V was pared by 4 bases and J by 4 bases, with 11 bases between. Germline V gene lookup returns CDR1 SEHNR and CDR2 FQNEAQ (reference sequence). The CDR3 length is 13 residues. CDR3 in amino acids: CASSSRIGYEQYF. CDR3 nucleotide sequence: TGTGCCAGCAGCTCCCGGATTGGGTACGAGCAGTACTTC.